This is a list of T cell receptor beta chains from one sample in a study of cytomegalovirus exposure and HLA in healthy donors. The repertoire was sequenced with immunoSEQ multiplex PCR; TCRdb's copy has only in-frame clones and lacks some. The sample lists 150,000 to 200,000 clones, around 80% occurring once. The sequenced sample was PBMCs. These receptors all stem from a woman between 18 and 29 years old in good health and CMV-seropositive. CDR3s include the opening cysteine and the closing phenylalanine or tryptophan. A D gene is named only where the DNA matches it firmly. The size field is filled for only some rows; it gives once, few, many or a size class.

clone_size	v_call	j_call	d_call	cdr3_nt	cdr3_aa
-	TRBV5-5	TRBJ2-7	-	TGTGCCAGCAGCCCGGACCTACTAGCCGGGAGCTACGAGCAGTACTTC	CASSPDLLAGSYEQYF
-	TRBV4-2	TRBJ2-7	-	TGTGCCAGCAGCCAAGATGGCTCTAGCAGCTACGAGCAGTACTTC	CASSQDGSSSYEQYF
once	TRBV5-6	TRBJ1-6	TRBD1	TGTGCCAGCAGCTTCCTGGACAGGCCCGAAAATTCACCCCTCCACTTT	CASSFLDRPENSPLHF
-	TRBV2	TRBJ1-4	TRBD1	TGTGCCAGCAGTGACTGGGACAGGGGCTTACCAACTAATGAAAAACTGTTTTTT	CASSDWDRGLPTNEKLFF
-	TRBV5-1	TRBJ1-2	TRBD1	TGCGCCAGCCGACAGGGGACTAACTATGGCTACACCTTC	CASRQGTNYGYTF
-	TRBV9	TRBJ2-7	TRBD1	TGTGCCAGCAGCCCCCGACAGGGGGCATACGAGCAGTACTTC	CASSPRQGAYEQYF
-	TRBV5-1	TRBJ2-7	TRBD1	TGCGCCAGCGGGACACAGGGGGTAGGCGGGGAGCAGTACTTC	CASGTQGVGGEQYF
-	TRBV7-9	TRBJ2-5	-	TGTGCCAGCAGCCCCTCCTCGGGGACCCAGTACTTC	CASSPSSGTQYF
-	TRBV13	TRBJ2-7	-	TGTGCCAGCGCCCGAGTTGATGGTGACGAGCAGTACTTC	CASARVDGDEQYF
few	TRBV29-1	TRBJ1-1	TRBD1	TGCAGCGTTGAGGAGGGACAGTCGGGCAGGGGCAGATTT	CSVEEGQSGRGRF
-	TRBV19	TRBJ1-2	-	TGTGCCAGTAGTTTGTCTGTATATGGCTACACCTTC	CASSLSVYGYTF
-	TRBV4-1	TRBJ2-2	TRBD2	TGCGCCAGCAGCCTAAGCGGGGGTACCGGGACCGGGGAGCTGTTTTTT	CASSLSGGTGTGELFF
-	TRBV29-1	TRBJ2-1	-	TGCAGCGTTGACAGAGACTTCTACAATGAGCAGTTCTTC	CSVDRDFYNEQFF
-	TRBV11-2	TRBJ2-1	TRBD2	TGTGCCAGCAGCGCTAATATAGCGGGGGGGCAGCATGAGCAGTTCTTC	CASSANIAGGQHEQFF